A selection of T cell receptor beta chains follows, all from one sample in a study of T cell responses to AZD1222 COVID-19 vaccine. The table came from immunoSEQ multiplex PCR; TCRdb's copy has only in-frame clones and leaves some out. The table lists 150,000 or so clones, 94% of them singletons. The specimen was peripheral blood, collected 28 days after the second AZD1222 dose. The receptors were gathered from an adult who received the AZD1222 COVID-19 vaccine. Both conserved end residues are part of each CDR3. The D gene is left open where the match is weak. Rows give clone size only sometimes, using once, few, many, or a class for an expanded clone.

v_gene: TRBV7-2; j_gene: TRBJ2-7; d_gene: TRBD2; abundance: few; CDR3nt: TGTGCCAGCAGCGGGCAACTAGCGAACTACGAGCAGTACTTC; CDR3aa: CASSGQLANYEQYF
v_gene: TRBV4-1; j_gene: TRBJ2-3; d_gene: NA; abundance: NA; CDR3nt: TGCGCCAGCAGCCAAGAAACTGGCACAGATACGCAGTATTTT; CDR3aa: CASSQETGTDTQYF
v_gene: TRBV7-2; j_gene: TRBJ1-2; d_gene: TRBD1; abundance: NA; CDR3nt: TGTGCCAGCAGCCGGAATTTCGGACAGGGGGCAAGTTACACCTTC; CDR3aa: CASSRNFGQGASYTF
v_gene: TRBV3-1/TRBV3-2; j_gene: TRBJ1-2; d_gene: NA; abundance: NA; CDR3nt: TGTGCCAGCAGCCGGACAGTTTTCTATGGCTACACCTTC; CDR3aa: CASSRTVFYGYTF
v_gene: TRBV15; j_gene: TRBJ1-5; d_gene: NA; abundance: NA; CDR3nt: TGTGCCACCAGCAGAGACCAGGGAGGAGGACAGCCCCAGCATTTT; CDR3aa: CATSRDQGGGQPQHF
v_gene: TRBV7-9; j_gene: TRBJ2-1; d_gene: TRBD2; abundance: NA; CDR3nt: TGTGCCAGCAGCTTAGAGTTAGCGGGAGGGGTCGACAATGAGCAGTTCTTC; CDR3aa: CASSLELAGGVDNEQFF
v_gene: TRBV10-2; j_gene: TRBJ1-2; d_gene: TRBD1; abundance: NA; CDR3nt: TGCGCCAGCAGTCCGGACAGGGGTGGCTATGGCTACACCTTC; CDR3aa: CASSPDRGGYGYTF
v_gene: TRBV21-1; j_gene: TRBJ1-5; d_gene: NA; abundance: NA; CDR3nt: TGTGCCAGCAGGGGGGGGACGATAGTGTCTAGCAATCAGCCCCAGCATTTT; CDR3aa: CASRGGTIVSSNQPQHF
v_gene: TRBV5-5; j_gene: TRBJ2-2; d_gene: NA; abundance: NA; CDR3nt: TGTGCCAGCAGCTTGCCCCCCCGTCCCGGGGAGCTGTTTTTT; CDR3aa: CASSLPPRPGELFF
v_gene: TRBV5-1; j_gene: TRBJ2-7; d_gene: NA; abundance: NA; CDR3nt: TGCGCCAGCAGCTTTGGGGGGACGGAGCAGTACTTC; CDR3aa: CASSFGGTEQYF
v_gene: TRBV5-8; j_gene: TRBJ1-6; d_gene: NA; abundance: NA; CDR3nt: TGTGCCAGCAGCTTGGCCAGGGGAGGTGATTCACCCCTCCACTTT; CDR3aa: CASSLARGGDSPLHF
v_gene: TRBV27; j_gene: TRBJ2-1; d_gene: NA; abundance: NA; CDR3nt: TGTGCCAGCAGTTGGGTCGGGCCCCACAATGAGCAGTTCTTC; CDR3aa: CASSWVGPHNEQFF
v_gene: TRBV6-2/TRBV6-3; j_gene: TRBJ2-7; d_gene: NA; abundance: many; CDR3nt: TGTGCCAGCAGTTATGGGGCGGAGCAATACGAGCAGTACTTC; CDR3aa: CASSYGAEQYEQYF
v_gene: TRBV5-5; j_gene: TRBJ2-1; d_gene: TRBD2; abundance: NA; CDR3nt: TGTGCCAGCAGCTTGTCTAGCGGGAGGGCCTACAATGAGCAGTTCTTC; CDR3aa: CASSLSSGRAYNEQFF
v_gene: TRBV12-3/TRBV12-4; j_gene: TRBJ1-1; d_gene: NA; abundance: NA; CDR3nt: TGTGCCAGCAGCCCGGGAGGGAACACTGAAGCTTTCTTT; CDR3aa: CASSPGGNTEAFF
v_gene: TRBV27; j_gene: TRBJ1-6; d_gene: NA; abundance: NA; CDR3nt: TGTGCCAGCAGTTTATCGGTTCGGTCACCCCTCCACTTT; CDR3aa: CASSLSVRSPLHF
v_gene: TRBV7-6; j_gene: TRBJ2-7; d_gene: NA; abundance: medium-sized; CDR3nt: TGTGCCAGCAGCTCTACGGGAGACCCATCCTACGAGCAGTACTTC; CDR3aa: CASSSTGDPSYEQYF